The 16 T cell receptor beta chains given below trace back to one sample, sequenced in a study of blood T cell repertoires in COVID-19. Sequenced by immunoSEQ multiplex PCR; TCRdb stores in-frame clones only, minus some. The top ten clones hold around 2.7% of a sample with some 220,000 clones, about 87% of them seen once. Sequencing used PBMCs or T cells enriched from blood (not recorded which). These receptor sequences come from a woman aged 30 to 39 who had recovered from COVID-19.

The gene calls are TRBV7-9 and TRBJ2-7; 11 positions match TRBD1. This CDR3 has 14 residues. Losses at the gene ends were 4 bases for V and 5 bases for J; bases not matched to a gene: 4. Per the germline V gene, CDR1 is SEHNR and CDR2 is FQNEAQ (reference sequence). CDR3 in DNA: TGTGCCAGCAGCTCCGGGACAGGGGGTGACGAGCAGTACTTC. It translates to CASSSGTGGDEQYF. The whole variable domain, remainder taken from reference TRBV7-9 and TRBJ2-7, is DTGVSQNPRHKITKRGQNVTFRCDPISEHNRLYWYRQTLGQGPEFLTYFQNEAQLEKSRLLSDRFSAERPKGSFSTLEIQRTEQGDSAMYLCASSSGTGGDEQYFGPGTRLTVT.

This clone was observed a few times. The genes are TRBV6-5 and TRBJ1-6; the D is unclear. The CDR3 is made up of 12 amino acids. Germline lookup yields CDR1 MNHEY and CDR2 SVGAGI. Trimming left V 11 bases short and J 7 bases short, with 12 bases between. CDR3 in amino acids: CASCGINSPLHF. For the CDR3, the DNA is TGTGCCTCCTGCGGAATAAATTCACCCCTCCACTTT.

This sequence joins TRBV6-2 or TRBV6-3 and TRBJ1-1; D is ambiguous. Germline CDR1 reads MNHEY; CDR2 reads SVGEGT. V lost 0 bases and J 8 bases, leaving 4 bases between the germline ends. CDR3 length: 11 amino acids. The CDR3 reads CASSYSLEAFF. The DNA of the CDR3 is TGTGCCAGCAGTTACTCGTTAGAAGCTTTCTTT.

The gene calls are TRBV18 and TRBJ1-2; no reliable D call. CDR3 length: 15 amino acids. V was trimmed by 0 bases and J by 8 bases, leaving 16 bases between them. Per the germline V gene, CDR1 is KGHSH and CDR2 is LQKENI. CDR3 bases: TGTGCCAGCTCACCACCTACAGTCGATCGGCACGGCTACACCTTC. Residues: CASSPPTVDRHGYTF.

This chain links TRBV7-3 with TRBJ2-2; tentatively, D is TRBD1 (5 bases). V shed 1 base and J shed 1 base, with 13 bases lying between them. Germline CDR1 is SGHTA and CDR2 is FQGTGA. CDR3 length: 17 amino acids. The CDR3 sequence: CASSLKAGLLNTGELFF. DNA for the CDR3: TGTGCCAGCAGCTTAAAGGCAGGGCTTCTGAACACCGGGGAGCTGTTTTTT.

V is TRBV9 and J is TRBJ1-2; D is uncertain. This CDR3 comprises 15 residues. V dropped 0 bases and J dropped 4 bases, with 13 bases sitting between them. CDR1 and CDR2 from the germline V gene are SGDLS and YYNGEE. This chain's CDR3 is CASSVGTADIYGYTF. In DNA, the CDR3 is TGTGCCAGCAGCGTAGGAACAGCGGATATCTATGGCTACACCTTC.

The chain has TRBV6-1 and TRBJ1-2, with D perhaps TRBD1 (5 bases). The CDR3 covers 13 residues. Trimming left V 1 base short and J 11 bases short, with 14 bases between. Germline assignment: CDR1 MNHNS and CDR2 SASEGT. The CDR3 here is CASSEVRDYMYTF. The CDR3 DNA reads as TGTGCCAGCAGTGAAGTCAGGGACTACATGTACACCTTC.

V usage is TRBV5-7 and J usage is TRBJ1-3; tentatively, D is TRBD1 (6 bases). TRBV5-7 is filed as an ORF, its function uncertain. Trimming left V 4 bases short and J 3 bases short, with 20 bases between. The CDR3 is 17 amino acids. The CDR3 DNA reads as TGTGCCAGCAGCCAAGGACAGTGTTCGGTTAATGGAAACACCATATATTTT. It translates to CASSQGQCSVNGNTIYF.

The V and J genes are TRBV5-1 and TRBJ2-1, with D tentatively TRBD2 (5 bases). Trimming took off 0 bases at V and 4 bases at J, with 11 bases between the two ends. The CDR3 runs 15 residues. Per the germline V gene, CDR1 is SGHRS and CDR2 is YFSETQ. The CDR3 coding sequence is TGCGCCAGCAGCTTGGGGTCAAGCGGTTACAATGAGCAGTTCTTC. This sequence encodes CASSLGSSGYNEQFF.

This rearrangement joins TRBV4-1 to TRBJ2-3, with 14 bases aligning to TRBD2. The CDR3 length is 22 residues. In germline, CDR1 is MGHRA, CDR2 YSYEKL. V lost 0 bases, J lost 0 bases, and 14 bases stayed unmatched. The CDR3 sequence is CASSQEKWRLAGGPLSTDTQYF. The CDR3 nucleotides read TGCGCCAGCAGCCAAGAGAAATGGAGACTAGCGGGGGGGCCTCTTAGCACAGATACGCAGTATTTT.

This chain joins TRBV6-2 or TRBV6-3 and TRBJ2-5, with 11 bases aligning to TRBD2. J lost 2 bases, V lost 0 bases, and 2 bases had no gene match. This CDR3 contains 16 residues. Germline values: CDR1 MNHEY, CDR2 SVGEGT. The CDR3 region has the DNA TGTGCCAGCAGTTACTCCAGACTAGCGGGACAAGAGACCCAGTACTTC. The encoded protein is CASSYSRLAGQETQYF.

This clone was seen more than once but under ten times. This chain uses TRBV27 with TRBJ2-7; TRBD1 matches at 8 bases. Trimming removed 5 bases from V and 0 bases from J; junction bases left unmatched: 6. The CDR3 is 15 amino acids. CDR1 is MNHEY and CDR2 is SMNVEV in the germline V gene (reference sequence). This CDR3 reads CASSRTGTGSYEQYF. The CDR3 region has the DNA TGTGCCAGCAGTCGCACCGGGACAGGCTCCTACGAGCAGTACTTC.

This sequence joins TRBV3-1 (or the pseudogene TRBV3-2) and TRBJ2-7, with 9 nucleotides matching TRBD2. The germline CDR1 and CDR2 sequences are LGHDT and YNNKEL (reference sequence). V lost 2 bases, J lost 3 bases, and 17 bases stayed unmatched. The CDR3 has 19 amino acids. The CDR3: CASSQFLFAGGASGYEQYF. The CDR3 bases are TGTGCCAGCAGCCAATTTCTCTTTGCGGGGGGGGCCTCAGGCTACGAGCAGTACTTC.

This clone was seen once. The J gene is TRBJ1-2, the V gene TRBV4-3; D is unclear. Trimming pared 0 bases from V and 1 base from J, leaving 9 bases between. CDR3 length: 15 residues. Germline V gene lookup returns CDR1 LGHNA and CDR2 YSLEER. CDR3 bases: TGCGCCAGCAGCCAAGATCGGGATTTTAACTATGGCTACACCTTC. This encodes CASSQDRDFNYGYTF.

The rearrangement joins TRBV7-9 to TRBJ1-4, with D possibly being TRBD1 (6 bases). Germline CDR1 reads SEHNR; CDR2 reads FQNEAQ (reference sequence). This CDR3 has 15 residues. Trimming removed 7 bases at V and 3 bases at J, with 15 bases between. In DNA, the CDR3 is TGTGCCAGCACCATGGGGGGGGCGGCTAATGAAAAACTGTTTTTT. Its protein is CASTMGGAANEKLFF.

The rearrangement joins TRBV7-2 to TRBJ2-5, with 12 bases matching TRBD2. This CDR3 contains 15 residues. V lost 2 bases and J lost 3; bases outside the gene matches: 1. The germline gives CDR1 SGHTA, CDR2 FQGNSA. In DNA form, the CDR3 reads TGTGCCAGCAGCTTAAGACTAGCGGGGGAAGAGACCCAGTACTTC. Protein sequence: CASSLRLAGEETQYF.